The clone carrying this T cell receptor (beta chain) occurred a few times. The data derive from a study of OX40 agonist ivuxolimab in advanced cancers. Study context: Clinicians treated patients with ivuxolimab, an agonistic anti-OX40 (CD134) antibody. Each patient was given ivuxolimab into a vein every 2 weeks, at 0.01 to 10 mg/kg. Partial responses were achieved by three patients, of whom one had hepatocellular carcinoma and two had cutaneous melanoma.

Clones were read by immunoSEQ multiplex PCR, and TCRdb kept only the in-frame ones, dropping some. The sample shows about 62,000 clones, roughly nine tenths of them seen only once. This CDR3 has 14 residues. The V gene lost 5 bases and the J gene lost 2 bases, with 9 bases spanning the gap. Germline loops: CDR1 ENHRY, CDR2 SYGVKD. This specimen was CD4+ or CD8+ T cells sorted from blood, taken in a trial of the OX40 agonist ivuxolimab. The sequence derives from an adult with an advanced solid tumor such as melanoma, head and neck, liver or kidney cancer. The chain combines TRBV10-3 with TRBJ2-2; D may be TRBD1 or TRBD2 (5 bases each). CDR3 sequence: CAISSGRNTGELFF. DNA of the CDR3: TGTGCCATCAGTTCAGGGAGAAACACCGGGGAGCTGTTTTTT.